The next 21 T cell receptor beta chains were all read from a single sample in a study of T-cell reconstitution after alpha-beta-depleted transplantation in children (dated by TCRdb to the mid-2010s). The treatment or condition tag for this specimen amounts to: allogeneic hematopoietic cell transplantation with graft depleted of TCRalphabeta T cells and CD19 B cells. Libraries came from PCR. These reads were obtained on an Illumina HiSeq 2500. TCR library preparation used molecular barcoding, with unique molecular identifiers applied to normalize quantification of the TCRbeta repertoire. TCRdb reran the public reads through fastp at Q25 and MiXCR, keeping productive beta chains. A single entry per CDR3 protein holds the most common genes and DNA from its merged rows. The sample table holds about 980,000 distinct CDR3 sequences, of which under 30% were seen once. Approximately 30% of the sample comes from the top ten.

Sequenced here: PBMCs, mostly from graft donor cells, sampled 360 days after TCRalphabeta/CD19-depleted stem cell transplant. The receptors were sampled from a boy under three years old who had a stem cell transplant for SCID, so the T cells may come from the graft donor.

CDR3 amino acids: CASSSRDRDLYEQYF. The CDR3 coding sequence is TGTGCCAGCAGTTCCCGGGACAGAGATTTATACGAGCAGTACTTC. The J gene is TRBJ2-7, the V gene TRBV28; the match to TRBD1 covers 7 bases. Germline assignment: CDR1 MDHEN and CDR2 SYDVKM. Unmatched junction bases numbered 10, after V lost 4 bases and J lost 4 bases. This CDR3 spans 15 amino acids.

This clonotype was recorded a few times. This rearrangement joins TRBV4-3 to TRBJ2-7; 8 bases match TRBD1. There are 16 residues in the CDR3. In germline, CDR1 is LGHNA, CDR2 YSLEER. With 1 base clipped from V and 3 bases from J, the junction kept 8 bases outside the gene matches. CDR3 loop: CASSQGLGQVNYEQYF. CDR3 nucleotide sequence: TGCGCCAGCAGCCAAGGTCTGGGACAGGTAAACTACGAGCAGTACTTC.

This clonotype has only a few counts. The V and J genes are TRBV20-1 and TRBJ1-1, with D hard to call. The CDR3 is 16 amino acids. Germline V gives CDR1 DFQATT, CDR2 SNEGSKA (reference sequence). V was cut by 3 bases and J by 0 bases, with 17 bases left in between. This CDR3 reads CSASKRPSALNTEAFF. The CDR3 DNA reads as TGCAGTGCTAGTAAAAGACCCTCAGCCCTGAACACTGAAGCTTTCTTT.

A few counts support this clonotype. The J gene is TRBJ1-1, the V gene TRBV6-1; D unclear. With 0 bases removed from V and 1 base from J, the gap between germline ends came to 6 bases. Germline assignment: CDR1 MNHNS and CDR2 SASEGT. This CDR3 has 14 amino acids. Written as DNA, the CDR3 is TGTGCCAGCAGTGAAGCCCCAGGGAACACTGAAGCTTTCTTT. Its protein product is CASSEAPGNTEAFF.

Only a few counts were recorded for this clonotype. This chain connects TRBV6-1 to TRBJ2-1, with TRBD1 as a possible D gene (6 bases). Per germline, CDR1 MNHNS and CDR2 SASEGT. The CDR3 has 16 amino acids. V was trimmed by 7 bases and J by 7 bases, leaving 23 bases between them. CDR3 amino acids: CASTGPGSLRGNEQFF. The CDR3 nucleotides read TGTGCCAGCACCGGTCCCGGGTCCCTTAGGGGGAATGAGCAGTTCTTC.

The chain recombines TRBV15 with TRBJ2-3, with a tentative D call TRBD2 (7 bases). CDR1 is LNHNV, CDR2 YYDKDF, per germline (reference sequence). The V end lost 0 bases, the J end lost 4 bases, and 11 bases lay between the germline ends. The CDR3 has 15 amino acids. The CDR3 is CATSRDRGAADTQYF. CDR3 DNA: TGTGCCACCAGCAGAGATCGGGGGGCAGCAGATACGCAGTATTTT.

This sequence joins TRBV5-1 and TRBJ2-2; D perhaps matches TRBD1 (5 bases). CDR1 and CDR2 (germline): SGHRS, YFSETQ. This CDR3 is built from 15 residues. The ends were cut back, 2 bases at V and 6 bases at J, with 14 bases in the middle. The CDR3 DNA is TGCGCCAGCAGCTTAAAGGGGTATAAACCCGGGGAGCTGTTTTTT. The encoded protein is CASSLKGYKPGELFF.

The chain uses TRBV12-3 or TRBV12-4 and TRBJ2-1; D is undetermined. Deletions cut 8 bases from V and 7 bases from J, with 18 bases between. This CDR3 is 14 amino acids long. CDR3 loop: CASSAFRFRNEQFF. The DNA of the CDR3 is TGTGCCAGCTCCGCCTTTCGGTTTCGAAATGAGCAGTTCTTC.

This clonotype was seen a handful of times. The genes are TRBV12-3 or TRBV12-4 and TRBJ2-3, with TRBD2 matching over 7 bases. The CDR3 has 15 residues. V shed 5 bases, J shed 4 bases, and the junction held 9 bases outside the gene matches. CDR3: CASSPRVGGADTQYF. CDR3 sequence (DNA): TGTGCCAGCAGTCCGCGGGTTGGGGGGGCAGATACGCAGTATTTT.

The V call is TRBV16, the J call TRBJ1-1, with a possible D match to TRBD1 (6 bases). With 0 bases removed from V and 4 bases from J, the gap between germline ends came to 6 bases. The CDR3 is 13 residues long. Germline loops: CDR1 KGHSY, CDR2 FQNENV. The CDR3 nucleotides are TGTGCCAGCAGCCAATCGGGGGCCACTGAAGCTTTCTTT. This translates into CASSQSGATEAFF.

The chain combines TRBV6-1 with TRBJ1-6, with a possible D match to TRBD1 (6 bases). V lost 4 bases and J 6 bases, leaving 16 bases between the germline ends. In germline, CDR1 is MNHNS, CDR2 SASEGT. The CDR3 has 16 residues. In DNA, the CDR3 is TGTGCCAGCAGTGGACCGAGGGGGGTTATTAATTCACCCCTCCACTTT. It is translated as CASSGPRGVINSPLHF.

The rearrangement uses TRBV5-1 and TRBJ2-7; D not resolved. Trimming pared 5 bases from V and 6 bases from J, leaving 18 bases between. The V gene's germline CDR1 is SGHRS and CDR2 YFSETQ. The CDR3 extends over 14 amino acids. As DNA, the CDR3 is TGCGCCAGCAGTCCCGACTCTTCGACGGCCGAGCAGTACTTC. It specifies CASSPDSSTAEQYF.

There are a few counts of this clonotype. The rearrangement uses TRBV11-2 and TRBJ2-7, with 11 bases fitting TRBD1. The CDR3 is made up of 16 amino acids. V lost 5 bases, J lost 6 bases, and 12 bases stayed unmatched. Germline CDR1 and CDR2: SGHAT and FQNNGV. CDR3 in amino acids: CASSLRTGGRSSEQYF. For the CDR3, the DNA is TGTGCCAGCAGCCTACGGACAGGGGGCCGTTCGAGCGAGCAGTACTTC. The full variable domain, rest sourced from reference TRBV11-2 and TRBJ2-7, is EAGVAQSPRYKIIEKRQSVAFWCNPISGHATLYWYQQILGQGPKLLIQFQNNGVVDDSQLPKDRFSAERLKGVDSTLKIQPAKLEDSAVYLCASSLRTGGRSSEQYFGPGTRLTVT.

The chain uses TRBV6-1 and TRBJ2-5, with TRBD1 as a possible D gene (6 bases). CDR3 length equals 14 residues. Deletions cut 5 bases from V and 3 bases from J, with 13 bases between. The V gene's germline CDR1 is MNHNS and CDR2 SASEGT. CDR3 region: CASSPGTPEETQYF. DNA for the CDR3: TGTGCCAGCAGTCCAGGGACACCCGAAGAGACCCAGTACTTC.

This clonotype was found a few times. This rearrangement joins TRBV6-2 or TRBV6-3 to TRBJ2-1; 10 nucleotides align to TRBD2. The CDR3 consists of 18 residues. Germline V gives CDR1 MNHEY, CDR2 SVGEGT. The V segment lost 2 bases and the J segment 4 bases; nucleotides outside the gene matches: 11. This chain's CDR3 is CASSYPRIAGGQYNEQFF. The CDR3 DNA reads TGTGCCAGCAGTTACCCTCGGATAGCGGGGGGACAGTACAATGAGCAGTTCTTC.

This clonotype was seen once. DNA of the CDR3: TGCGCCAGCAGCCACCGGGGGCAGTTGAACACTGAAGCTTTCTTT. Its protein is CASSHRGQLNTEAFF. This chain joins TRBV4-1 and TRBJ1-1; D may be TRBD1 (6 bases). The CDR3 has 15 residues. With 3 bases removed from V and 0 bases from J, the gap between germline ends came to 11 bases. The germline gives CDR1 MGHRA, CDR2 YSYEKL.

This clonotype was counted at least ten times. The rearrangement uses TRBV28 and TRBJ2-1, with 9 bases lining up with TRBD1. This CDR3 comprises 16 residues. The J segment lost 5 bases and the V segment lost 5 bases, leaving 10 bases of the junction unmatched. Per the germline V gene, CDR1 is MDHEN and CDR2 is SYDVKM. CDR3 DNA: TGTGCCAGCAGTCGGACAGGGGAGGGGTTGAACAATGAGCAGTTCTTC. Translation gives CASSRTGEGLNNEQFF.

CDR3 region: CASSYAAASGNTIYF. Here the CDR3 DNA reads TGTGCCAGCAGTTACGCGGCAGCCTCTGGAAACACCATATATTTT. V usage is TRBV6-5 and J usage is TRBJ1-3; D is uncertain. The CDR3 spans 15 residues. Germline CDR1 reads MNHEY; CDR2 reads SVGAGI. V gave up 2 bases and J gave up 0 bases, with 8 bases separating them.

This clonotype was picked up a small number of times. The V gene is TRBV28, the J gene TRBJ2-3, with 9 bases that match TRBD2. V dropped 3 bases and J dropped 7; count of bases not matched to a gene: 8. Germline V gene sequence: CDR1 MDHEN, CDR2 SYDVKM. The CDR3 consists of 15 residues. CDR3 sequence (DNA): TGTGCCAGCAGTTTTTCCCTCCTAGCGGGAAATACGCAGTATTTT. This encodes CASSFSLLAGNTQYF.

This chain links TRBV12-3 or TRBV12-4 with TRBJ2-1; 8 positions agree with TRBD1. This CDR3 contains 15 residues. V lost 5 bases, J lost 8 bases, and 11 bases stayed unmatched. The CDR3 coding sequence is TGTGCCAGCAGTGCCCGACAGGGGCCGGCGGATGAGCAGTTCTTC. It is translated as CASSARQGPADEQFF.

The chain is built from TRBV11-1 and TRBJ1-4; D may be TRBD1 (6 bases). The CDR3 contains 15 residues. Trimming shortened V by 5 bases and J by 6 bases, and 16 bases separated the two germline ends. The germline V gene encodes CDR1 SGHAT and CDR2 FQDESV (reference sequence). The CDR3 is CASSTGHRRDEKLFF. The CDR3 DNA follows: TGTGCCAGCAGCACAGGGCACAGGCGGGATGAAAAACTGTTTTTT.